A single sample is the source of the 21 T cell receptor beta chains below, sequenced in a study of cytomegalovirus exposure and HLA in healthy donors. The PCR contained 60 Vbeta and 13 Jbeta primers. TCRdb's copy holds only in-frame clones and misses some; the assay was immunoSEQ multiplex PCR. Altogether 210,000 or so clones are present, about 85% being singletons, with the ten largest covering about 0.25%. The sequenced material came from PBMCs. The receptors originated from a girl aged 2 to 9 in good health and CMV-seronegative.

This chain uses TRBV2 with TRBJ1-1; TRBD1 might be the D (5 bases). The ends were cut back, 9 bases at V and 2 bases at J, with 13 bases in the middle. CDR1 and CDR2 (germline): SNHLY, FYNNEI. This CDR3 contains 13 residues. DNA of the CDR3: TGTGCCAGATCTTACAGGTCCAACACTGAAGCTTTCTTT. It yields the protein CARSYRSNTEAFF.

The chain recombines TRBV11-3 with TRBJ1-1; weak D call: TRBD1 (6 bases). This CDR3 has 14 amino acids. The germline V gene encodes CDR1 SGHNT and CDR2 YENEEA. Between the trimmed V and J ends, which lost 4 bases and 3 bases, there was a span of 12 bases. CDR3: CASSSGGRYTEAFF. CDR3 nucleotides: TGTGCCAGCAGCTCGGGGGGCAGGTACACTGAAGCTTTCTTT.

This clone appeared once. The J gene is TRBJ1-1, the V gene TRBV7-6, with a tentative D call TRBD1 (6 bases). The ends were cut back, 0 bases at V and 1 base at J, with 12 bases in the middle. The germline V gene has CDR1 SGHVS and CDR2 FNYEAQ. The CDR3 consists of 16 residues. The CDR3 here is CASSLARGGANTEAFF. The CDR3 bases are TGTGCCAGCAGCTTAGCGCGCGGGGGCGCGAACACTGAAGCTTTCTTT. The variable domain in full, completed from reference TRBV7-6 and TRBJ1-1, reads GAGVSQSPRYKVTKRGQDVALRCDPISGHVSLYWYRQALGQGPEFLTYFNYEAQQDKSGLPNDRFSAERPEGSISTLTIQRTEQRDSAMYRCASSLARGGANTEAFFGQGTRLTVV.

The rearrangement joins TRBV11-2 to TRBJ2-3; 7 nucleotides agree with TRBD2. The CDR3 runs 13 residues. The junction had 2 bases not matched to a gene; V was cut back by 5 bases and J by 3 bases. CDR1 is SGHAT, CDR2 FQNNGV, per germline. DNA of the CDR3: TGTGCCAGCAGCAAGCGGGGAACAGATACGCAGTATTTT. This codes for CASSKRGTDTQYF. Based on the CDR3 plus reference TRBV11-2 and TRBJ2-3, the full variable domain is EAGVAQSPRYKIIEKRQSVAFWCNPISGHATLYWYQQILGQGPKLLIQFQNNGVVDDSQLPKDRFSAERLKGVDSTLKIQPAKLEDSAVYLCASSKRGTDTQYFGPGTRLTVL.

The chain carries TRBV7-9 and TRBJ2-1; D is undetermined. Germline-derived CDR1 and CDR2 are SEHNR and FQNEAQ (reference sequence). V lost 0 bases, J lost 2 bases, and 5 bases lay in between. This CDR3 is built from 14 residues. CDR3 loop: CASSLAGAYNEQFF. As DNA, the CDR3 is TGTGCCAGCAGCTTAGCAGGAGCCTACAATGAGCAGTTCTTC.

V gene TRBV27 combines with J gene TRBJ2-3, with 14 bases lining up with TRBD2. In germline, CDR1 is MNHEY, CDR2 SMNVEV (reference sequence). J lost 4 bases, V lost 5 bases, and 2 bases had no gene match. This CDR3 comprises 15 residues. The CDR3 protein is CASSETSGRADTQYF. The DNA for the CDR3 is TGTGCCAGCAGTGAGACTAGCGGGAGGGCAGATACGCAGTATTTT.

This chain links TRBV19 with TRBJ2-2; perhaps TRBD2 as D (6 bases). Trimming cost V 2 bases and J 6 bases, with 22 bases left between them. Germline V gene lookup returns CDR1 LNHDA and CDR2 SQIVND (reference sequence). The CDR3 has 18 residues. This CDR3 is CASSILFERREIPGELFF. The CDR3 DNA reads TGTGCCAGTAGTATACTGTTTGAGAGGAGGGAGATCCCCGGGGAGCTGTTTTTT.

The chain employs TRBV6-7 and TRBJ2-2, with 9 bases that match TRBD2. TRBV6-7 is known as an ORF, though its function is uncertain. The CDR3 spans 20 residues. With 5 bases clipped from V and 4 bases from J, the junction kept 20 bases outside the gene matches. The CDR3 nucleotides read TGTGCCAGCAGTCAGCCGGGACGGAAGGCGGGAGGGCCGGTCACCGGGGAGCTGTTTTTT. Protein product: CASSQPGRKAGGPVTGELFF.

The V and J genes are TRBV11-2 and TRBJ2-7, with D uncertain. The CDR3 sequence is 13 residues long. Germline loops: CDR1 SGHAT, CDR2 FQNNGV. With 4 bases removed from V and 2 bases from J, the gap between germline ends came to 9 bases. The CDR3 bases are TGTGCCAGCAGCTACGGGTTTACCTACGAGCAGTACTTC. Translating gives CASSYGFTYEQYF.

V gene TRBV13 combines with J gene TRBJ2-2, with TRBD2 identical over 10 bases. With V trimmed by 6 bases and J by 3 bases, 10 bases remained unmatched. CDR3 length: 17 amino acids. Per germline, CDR1 PRHDT and CDR2 FYEKMQ (reference sequence). The CDR3 region has the DNA TGTGCCAGCAGGTGTTGGAAAGGACTAGCGGACACCGGGGAGCTGTTTTTT. It yields the protein CASRCWKGLADTGELFF.

V and J are TRBV11-2 and TRBJ2-7; D might be TRBD2 (5 bases). In germline, CDR1 is SGHAT, CDR2 FQNNGV. Trimming took 1 base from V and 1 from J, leaving 5 bases between them. CDR3 size: 13 residues. Here the CDR3 reads CASSLGGSYEQYF. CDR3 nucleotide sequence: TGTGCCAGCAGCTTAGGAGGGTCCTACGAGCAGTACTTC.

This chain uses TRBV11-2 with TRBJ2-7; D possibly corresponds to TRBD2 (6 bases). The germline CDR1 and CDR2 sequences are SGHAT and FQNNGV. V lost 5 bases to trimming and J lost 2 bases, with 13 bases between them. The CDR3 has 14 residues. Here the CDR3 reads CASSPRGSAYEQYF. CDR3 DNA sequence: TGTGCCAGCAGCCCCCGGGGGTCCGCCTACGAGCAGTACTTC.

The chain uses TRBV25-1 and TRBJ1-1; no clear D. Per germline, CDR1 MGHDK and CDR2 SYGVNS. The CDR3 covers 12 residues. Trimming stripped 1 base from V and 8 bases from J, with 8 bases between. The CDR3 DNA reads as TGTGCCAGCAGTGAATTTCCACAGGAAGCTTTCTTT. Translating gives CASSEFPQEAFF.

V is TRBV5-6 and J is TRBJ1-3; D may be TRBD1 (5 bases). With 4 bases removed from V and 0 bases from J, the gap between germline ends came to 11 bases. The germline CDR1 and CDR2 sequences are SGHDT and YYEEEE. CDR3 length: 15 residues. DNA of the CDR3: TGTGCCAGCAGCACACAGGCCCCCTCTGGAAACACCATATATTTT. It yields the protein CASSTQAPSGNTIYF.

The chain carries TRBV12-5 and TRBJ2-3; maybe TRBD1 (6 bases). This CDR3 contains 15 residues. The V gene lost 0 bases and the J gene lost 4 bases, with 11 bases spanning the gap. In germline, CDR1 is LGHNT, CDR2 FRNRAP. CDR3 DNA sequence: TGTGCTAGTGGTTTGGTACAGGGTGGCTCAGATACGCAGTATTTT. Translating gives CASGLVQGGSDTQYF. Full variable domain (remainder filled in from reference TRBV12-5 and TRBJ2-3): DARVTQTPRHKVTEMGQEVTMRCQPILGHNTVFWYRQTMMQGLELLAYFRNRAPLDDSGMPKDRFSAEMPDATLATLKIQPSEPRDSAVYFCASGLVQGGSDTQYFGPGTRLTVL.

The chain joins TRBV5-6 to TRBJ1-6; TRBD1 might be the D (6 bases). Germline CDR1 is SGHDT and CDR2 is YYEEEE. Trimming cost V 0 bases and J 8 bases, with 9 bases left between them. The CDR3 has 14 residues. The CDR3 nucleotides read TGTGCCAGCAGCTTGGGGACAGTAGATTCACCCCTCCACTTT. Translation gives CASSLGTVDSPLHF.

The V gene is TRBV11-3, the J gene TRBJ2-2; a possible D gene is TRBD2 (6 bases). Trimming cost V 5 bases and J 6 bases, with 22 bases left between them. The CDR3 is 17 residues long. Germline CDR1 is SGHNT and CDR2 is YENEEA. Written as DNA, the CDR3 is TGTGCCAGCAGCCCAGGTCCCTTTAGACTAGTTGCCGGGGAGCTGTTTTTT. Protein sequence: CASSPGPFRLVAGELFF.

The rearrangement links TRBV7-9 to TRBJ2-5, with a possible D match to TRBD1 (6 bases). The germline gives CDR1 SEHNR, CDR2 FQNEAQ (reference sequence). Trimming removed 6 bases from V and 3 bases from J, with 17 bases in between. The CDR3 spans 15 residues. This chain's CDR3 is CASRQTGIGEETQYF. The CDR3 DNA sequence: TGTGCCAGCAGGCAGACAGGAATAGGAGAAGAGACCCAGTACTTC. Using reference TRBV7-9 and TRBJ2-5 for the parts outside the CDR3, the full variable domain is DTGVSQNPRHKITKRGQNVTFRCDPISEHNRLYWYRQTLGQGPEFLTYFQNEAQLEKSRLLSDRFSAERPKGSFSTLEIQRTEQGDSAMYLCASRQTGIGEETQYFGPGTRLLVL.

The V and J genes are TRBV19 and TRBJ1-2, with TRBD1 matching over 10 bases. The CDR3 sequence is 13 residues long. The germline gives CDR1 LNHDA, CDR2 SQIVND (reference sequence). The J segment lost 4 bases and the V segment lost 9 bases, leaving 5 bases of the junction unmatched. The CDR3 loop is CASHRDRGYGYTF. DNA for the CDR3: TGTGCCAGCCACCGGGACAGGGGCTATGGCTACACCTTC.

The V and J genes are TRBV2 and TRBJ1-5; no definite D call. Germline values: CDR1 SNHLY, CDR2 FYNNEI. The CDR3 totals 14 residues. V lost 5 bases, J lost 0 bases, and 8 bases lay in between. CDR3 nucleotide sequence: TGTGCCAGCAGTCCAACGGGTAGCAATCAGCCCCAGCATTTT. Amino acid sequence: CASSPTGSNQPQHF.

J is TRBJ2-7 and V is TRBV6-5; TRBD1 is a possible D gene (5 bases). CDR1 is MNHEY, CDR2 SVGAGI, per germline. V was clipped by 0 bases and J by 6 bases, with 6 bases between them. The CDR3 totals 12 residues. CDR3 sequence (DNA): TGTGCCAGCAGTTACTCCACAGGCGAGCAGTACTTC. It yields the protein CASSYSTGEQYF.